This T cell receptor (beta chain) was documented in a study of blood T cell repertoires in COVID-19. On the study more broadly: Specimens from acute and convalescent COVID-19 originated in the United States, Italy and Spain.

Clones were sequenced by immunoSEQ multiplex PCR, and TCRdb holds only the in-frame ones, with some missing. The sample has fewer than 400,000 clones; 85% to 90% are singletons. This CDR3 contains 12 residues. Trimming shortened V by 8 bases and J by 10 bases, and 14 bases separated the two germline ends. Germline CDR1 reads SEHNR; CDR2 reads FQNEAQ (reference sequence). The TCR was taken from a woman between 45 and 60 years old who had recovered from COVID-19. The genes are TRBV7-9 and TRBJ1-4, with D perhaps matching TRBD1 (5 bases). The specimen sequenced was PBMCs or T cells enriched from blood (not recorded which). Written as DNA, the CDR3 is TGTGCCAGCTCAGACGTCGGGGGAAAACTGTTTTTT. It translates to CASSDVGGKLFF.